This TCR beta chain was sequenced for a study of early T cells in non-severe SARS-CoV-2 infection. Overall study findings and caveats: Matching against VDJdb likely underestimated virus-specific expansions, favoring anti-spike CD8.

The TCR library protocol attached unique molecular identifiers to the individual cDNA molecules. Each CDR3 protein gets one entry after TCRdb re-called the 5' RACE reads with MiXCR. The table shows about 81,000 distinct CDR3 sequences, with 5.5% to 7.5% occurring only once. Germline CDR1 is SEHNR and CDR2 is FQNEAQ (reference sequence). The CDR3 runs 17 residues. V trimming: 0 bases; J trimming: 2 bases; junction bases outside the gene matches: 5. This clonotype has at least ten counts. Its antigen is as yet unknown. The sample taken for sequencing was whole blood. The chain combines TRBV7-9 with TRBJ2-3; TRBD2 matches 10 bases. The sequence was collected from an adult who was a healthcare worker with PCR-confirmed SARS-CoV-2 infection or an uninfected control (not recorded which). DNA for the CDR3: TGTGCCAGCAGCTTAGCGCAACTAGCGGGGCTCACAGATACGCAGTATTTT. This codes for CASSLAQLAGLTDTQYF.